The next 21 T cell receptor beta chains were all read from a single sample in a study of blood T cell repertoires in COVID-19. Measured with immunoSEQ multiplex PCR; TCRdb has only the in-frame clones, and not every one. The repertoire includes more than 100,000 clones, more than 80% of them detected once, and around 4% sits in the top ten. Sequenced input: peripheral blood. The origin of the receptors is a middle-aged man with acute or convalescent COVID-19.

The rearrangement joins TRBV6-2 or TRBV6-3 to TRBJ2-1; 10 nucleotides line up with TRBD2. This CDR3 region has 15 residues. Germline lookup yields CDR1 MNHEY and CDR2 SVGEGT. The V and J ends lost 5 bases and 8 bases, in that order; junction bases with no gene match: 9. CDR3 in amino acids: CASSGYSGGTDEQFF. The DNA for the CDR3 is TGTGCCAGCAGTGGATATAGCGGGGGGACTGATGAGCAGTTCTTC.

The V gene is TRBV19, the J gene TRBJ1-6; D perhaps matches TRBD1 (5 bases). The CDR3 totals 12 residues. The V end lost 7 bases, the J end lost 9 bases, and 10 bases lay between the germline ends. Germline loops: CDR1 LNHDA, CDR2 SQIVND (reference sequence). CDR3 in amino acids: CASTNGGSPLHF. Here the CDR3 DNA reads TGTGCCAGTACCAACGGGGGTTCACCCCTCCACTTT. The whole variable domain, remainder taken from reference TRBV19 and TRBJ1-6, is DGGITQSPKYLFRKEGQNVTLSCEQNLNHDAMYWYRQDPGQGLRLIYYSQIVNDFQKGDIAEGYSVSREKKESFPLTVTSAQKNPTAFYLCASTNGGSPLHFGNGTRLTVT.

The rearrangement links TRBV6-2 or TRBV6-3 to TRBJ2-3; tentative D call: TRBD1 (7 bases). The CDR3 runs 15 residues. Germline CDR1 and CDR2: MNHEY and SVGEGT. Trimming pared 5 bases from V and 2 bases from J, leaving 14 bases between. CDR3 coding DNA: TGTGCCAGCAGTCGGGGGACAGTACACACAGATACGCAGTATTTT. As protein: CASSRGTVHTDTQYF.

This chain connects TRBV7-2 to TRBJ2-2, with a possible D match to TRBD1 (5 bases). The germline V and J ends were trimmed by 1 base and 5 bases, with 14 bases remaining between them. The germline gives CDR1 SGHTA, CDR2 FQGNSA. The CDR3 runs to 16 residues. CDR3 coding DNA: TGTGCCAGCAGCTTAGGACGATGGGGCTGGACCGGGGAGCTGTTTTTT. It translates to CASSLGRWGWTGELFF.

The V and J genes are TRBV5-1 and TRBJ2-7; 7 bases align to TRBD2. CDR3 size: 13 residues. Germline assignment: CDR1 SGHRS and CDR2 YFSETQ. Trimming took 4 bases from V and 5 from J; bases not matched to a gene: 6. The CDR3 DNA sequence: TGCGCCAGCAGCCCCCACGGGGGGAACGAGCAGTACTTC. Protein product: CASSPHGGNEQYF.

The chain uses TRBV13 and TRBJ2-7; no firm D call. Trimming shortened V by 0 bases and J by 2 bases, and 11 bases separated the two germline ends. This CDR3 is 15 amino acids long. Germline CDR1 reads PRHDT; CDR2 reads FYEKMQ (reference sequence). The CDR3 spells CASSLGGQSPYEQYF. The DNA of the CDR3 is TGTGCCAGCAGCTTAGGCGGTCAATCCCCCTACGAGCAGTACTTC. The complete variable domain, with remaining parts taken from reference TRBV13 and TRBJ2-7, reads AAGVIQSPRHLIKEKRETATLKCYPIPRHDTVYWYQQGPGQDPQFLISFYEKMQSDKGSIPDRFSAQQFSDYHSELNMSSLELGDSALYFCASSLGGQSPYEQYFGPGTRLTVT.

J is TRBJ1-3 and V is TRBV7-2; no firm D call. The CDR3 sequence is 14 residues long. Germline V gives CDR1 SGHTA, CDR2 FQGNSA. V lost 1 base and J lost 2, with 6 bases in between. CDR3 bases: TGTGCCAGCAGCTTAGGAACACCTGGAAACACCATATATTTT. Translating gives CASSLGTPGNTIYF. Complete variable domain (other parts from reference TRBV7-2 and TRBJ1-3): GAGVSQSPSNKVTEKGKDVELRCDPISGHTALYWYRQSLGQGLEFLIYFQGNSAPDKSGLPSDRFSAERTGGSVSTLTIQRTQQEDSAVYLCASSLGTPGNTIYFGEGSWLTVV.

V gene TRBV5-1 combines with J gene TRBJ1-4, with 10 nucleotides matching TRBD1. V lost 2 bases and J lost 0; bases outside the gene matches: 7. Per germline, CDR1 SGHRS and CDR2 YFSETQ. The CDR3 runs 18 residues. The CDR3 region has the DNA TGCGCCAGCAGCTTACGCGGACAGGGGGTTTCAACTAATGAAAAACTGTTTTTT. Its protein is CASSLRGQGVSTNEKLFF.

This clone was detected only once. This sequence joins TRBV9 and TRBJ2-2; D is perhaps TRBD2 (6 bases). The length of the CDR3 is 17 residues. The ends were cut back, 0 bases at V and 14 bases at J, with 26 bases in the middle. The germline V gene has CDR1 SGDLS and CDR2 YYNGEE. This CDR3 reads CASSVDGDGSSREVLFF. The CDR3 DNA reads TGTGCCAGCAGCGTAGACGGTGACGGGAGCTCTAGAGAGGTCCTGTTTTTT. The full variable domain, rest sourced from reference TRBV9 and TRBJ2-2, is DSGVTQTPKHLITATGQRVTLRCSPRSGDLSVYWYQQSLDQGLQFLIQYYNGEERAKGNILERFSAQQFPDLHSELNLSSLELGDSALYFCASSVDGDGSSREVLFFGEGSRLTVL.

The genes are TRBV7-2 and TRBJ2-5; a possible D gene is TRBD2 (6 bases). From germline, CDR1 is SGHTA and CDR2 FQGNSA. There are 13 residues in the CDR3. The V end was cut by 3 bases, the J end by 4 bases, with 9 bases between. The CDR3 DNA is TGTGCCAGCAGCTTCACCGGGGGAGAGACCCAGTACTTC. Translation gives CASSFTGGETQYF.

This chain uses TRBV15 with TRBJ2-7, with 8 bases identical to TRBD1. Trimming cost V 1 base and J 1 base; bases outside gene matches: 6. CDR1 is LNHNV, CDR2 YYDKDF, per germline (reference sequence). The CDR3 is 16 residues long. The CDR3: CATSRGVQGVSYEQYF. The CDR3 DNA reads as TGTGCCACCAGCAGAGGGGTACAGGGGGTGTCCTACGAGCAGTACTTC. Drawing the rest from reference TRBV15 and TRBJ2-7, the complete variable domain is DAMVIQNPRYQVTQFGKPVTLSCSQTLNHNVMYWYQQKSSQAPKLLFHYYDKDFNNEADTPDNFQSRRPNTSFCFLDIRSPGLGDTAMYLCATSRGVQGVSYEQYFGPGTRLTVT.

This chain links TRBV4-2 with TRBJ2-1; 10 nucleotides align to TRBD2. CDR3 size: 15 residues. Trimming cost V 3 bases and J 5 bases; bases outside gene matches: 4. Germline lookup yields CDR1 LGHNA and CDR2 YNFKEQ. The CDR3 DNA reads TGTGCCAGCAGCCAGGAGCGGGGGGGCAACAATGAGCAGTTCTTC. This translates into CASSQERGGNNEQFF.

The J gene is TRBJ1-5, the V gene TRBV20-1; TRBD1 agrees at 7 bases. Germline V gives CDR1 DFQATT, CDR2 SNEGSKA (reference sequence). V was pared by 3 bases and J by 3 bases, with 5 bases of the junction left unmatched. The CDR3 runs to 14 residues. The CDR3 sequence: CSASGDRDNQPQHF. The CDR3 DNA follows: TGCAGTGCTAGTGGGGACAGAGACAATCAGCCCCAGCATTTT.

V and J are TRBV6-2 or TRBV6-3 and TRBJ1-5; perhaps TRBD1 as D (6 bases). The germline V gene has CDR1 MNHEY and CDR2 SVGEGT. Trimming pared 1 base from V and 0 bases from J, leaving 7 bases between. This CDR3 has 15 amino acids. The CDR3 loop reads CASSYWDTSNQPQHF. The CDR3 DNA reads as TGTGCCAGCAGTTACTGGGACACTAGCAATCAGCCCCAGCATTTT.

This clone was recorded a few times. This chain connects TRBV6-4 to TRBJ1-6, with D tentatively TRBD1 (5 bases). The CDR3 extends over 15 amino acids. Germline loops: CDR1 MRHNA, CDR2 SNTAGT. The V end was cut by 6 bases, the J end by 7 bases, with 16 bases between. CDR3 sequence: CASRNTDRGNSPLHF. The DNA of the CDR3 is TGTGCCAGCAGGAATACTGACAGAGGAAATTCACCCCTCCACTTT.

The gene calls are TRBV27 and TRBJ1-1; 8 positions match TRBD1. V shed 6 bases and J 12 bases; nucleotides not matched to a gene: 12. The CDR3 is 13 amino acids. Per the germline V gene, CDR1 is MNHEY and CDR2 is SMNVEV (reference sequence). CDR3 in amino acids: CASRETGAPSPFF. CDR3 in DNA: TGTGCCAGCAGGGAGACAGGGGCCCCCTCACCTTTCTTT.

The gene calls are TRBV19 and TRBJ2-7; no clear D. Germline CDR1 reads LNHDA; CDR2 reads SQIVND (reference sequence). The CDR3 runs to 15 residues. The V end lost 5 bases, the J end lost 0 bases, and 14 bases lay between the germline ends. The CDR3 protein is CASSSRPASSYEQYF. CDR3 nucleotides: TGTGCCAGTAGTTCCCGTCCAGCGTCCTCCTACGAGCAGTACTTC.

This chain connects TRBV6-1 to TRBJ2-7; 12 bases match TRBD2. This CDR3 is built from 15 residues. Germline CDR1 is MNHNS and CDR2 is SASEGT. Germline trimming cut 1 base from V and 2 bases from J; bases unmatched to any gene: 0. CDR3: CASSEGTSGTYEQYF. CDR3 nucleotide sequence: TGTGCCAGCAGTGAAGGGACTAGCGGGACCTACGAGCAGTACTTC.

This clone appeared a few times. The CDR3 DNA sequence: TGTGCCAGCAACAGGGGAGAAAAACTGTTTTTT. Protein product: CASNRGEKLFF. J is TRBJ1-4 and V is TRBV6-5; 7 bases are shared with TRBD1. Trimming took 7 bases from V and 8 from J; bases not matched to a gene: 1. The CDR3 covers 11 residues. Germline V gene data show CDR1 as MNHEY and CDR2 as SVGAGI.

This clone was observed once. The CDR3 loop reads CASSQGPDEKLFF. The CDR3, as DNA: TGTGCCAGCAGCCAGGGTCCGGATGAAAAACTGTTTTTT. This rearrangement joins TRBV7-2 to TRBJ1-4, with a possible D match to TRBD1 (5 bases). CDR1 is SGHTA, CDR2 FQGNSA, per germline. The CDR3 totals 13 residues. V lost 5 bases and J 6 bases, leaving 10 bases between the germline ends. Looking up the rest from reference TRBV7-2 and TRBJ1-4 gives the full variable domain: GAGVSQSPSNKVTEKGKDVELRCDPISGHTALYWYRQSLGQGLEFLIYFQGNSAPDKSGLPSDRFSAERTGGSVSTLTIQRTQQEDSAVYLCASSQGPDEKLFFGSGTQLSVL.

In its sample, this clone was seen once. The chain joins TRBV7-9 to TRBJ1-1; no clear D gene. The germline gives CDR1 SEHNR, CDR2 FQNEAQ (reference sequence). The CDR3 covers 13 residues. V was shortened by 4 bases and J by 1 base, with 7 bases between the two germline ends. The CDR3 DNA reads TGTGCCAGCAGCTCCGCTAAGAACACTGAAGCTTTCTTT. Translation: CASSSAKNTEAFF.